The source of this TCR beta chain is a study of blood T cell repertoires in COVID-19. Generated by immunoSEQ multiplex PCR, the TCRdb table keeps only in-frame clones and is missing some. Seen here are 95,000 to 120,000 clones, around 89% observed once, and the top ten hold approximately 4.2%. This TCR was recovered from a woman aged 50 to 60 with acute or convalescent COVID-19. The material sequenced was peripheral blood.

The CDR3 protein is CASSLAETQYF. In DNA form, the CDR3 reads TGTGCCAGCAGTTTAGCGGAGACCCAGTACTTC. The chain couples TRBV28 to TRBJ2-5; D gene uncertain. Germline V lookup: CDR1 MDHEN, CDR2 SYDVKM. Trimming cost V 2 bases and J 5 bases, with 3 bases left between them. CDR3 size: 11 residues.